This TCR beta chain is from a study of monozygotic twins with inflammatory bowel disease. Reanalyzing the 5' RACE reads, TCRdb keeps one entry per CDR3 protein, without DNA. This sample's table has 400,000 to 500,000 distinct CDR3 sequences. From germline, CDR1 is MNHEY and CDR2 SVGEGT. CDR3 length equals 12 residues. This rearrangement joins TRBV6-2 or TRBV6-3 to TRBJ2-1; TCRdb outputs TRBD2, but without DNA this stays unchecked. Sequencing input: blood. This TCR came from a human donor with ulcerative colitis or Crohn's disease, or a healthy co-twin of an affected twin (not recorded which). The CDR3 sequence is CASSYSGPEQFF.